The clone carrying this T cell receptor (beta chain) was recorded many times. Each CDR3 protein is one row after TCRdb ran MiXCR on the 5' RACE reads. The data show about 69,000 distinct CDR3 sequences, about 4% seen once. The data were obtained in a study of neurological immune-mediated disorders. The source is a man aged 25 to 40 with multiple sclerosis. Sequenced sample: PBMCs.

The CDR3 reads CARPRAGEAFF. CDR3 nucleotide sequence: TGTGCCAGACCGCGCGCAGGGGAAGCTTTCTTT. The gene calls are TRBV21-1 and TRBJ1-1; no DNA check was done on the table's D call, TRBD1. TRBV21-1 is tagged as a pseudogene. The CDR3 length is 11 residues.